A selection of T cell receptor beta chains follows, all from one sample in a study of cytomegalovirus exposure and HLA in healthy donors. The assay was immunoSEQ multiplex PCR, and TCRdb's table has in-frame clones only and misses some. The table includes about 160,000 clones, 82% detected once. Sequencing was performed on PBMCs. The receptors here all came from a girl under 10 years old in good health and CMV-seropositive. Both conserved end residues are part of each CDR3. D genes are given only for firm matches. A row's size may be missing; if present it is once, few, many or a size class.

v_call,clone_size,j_call,d_call,cdr3_aa,cdr3_nt
TRBV30,.,TRBJ2-1,.,CAWSARIVNEQFF,TGTGCCTGGAGTGCACGTATAGTCAATGAGCAGTTCTTC
TRBV10-3,.,TRBJ2-7,TRBD2,CAISAPMGLAGDHEQYF,TGTGCCATCAGTGCACCGATGGGACTAGCGGGAGATCACGAGCAGTACTTC
TRBV30,.,TRBJ1-3,.,CAWSVSGNTIYF,TGTGCCTGGAGTGTGTCAGGAAACACCATATATTTT
TRBV15,.,TRBJ2-2,.,CATSRAQFTGELFF,TGTGCCACCAGCAGAGCCCAGTTCACCGGGGAGCTGTTTTTT
TRBV6-1,.,TRBJ2-1,TRBD2,CASSEYEREIYNEQFF,TGTGCCAGCAGTGAATACGAGCGGGAGATCTACAATGAGCAGTTCTTC
TRBV9,once,TRBJ2-4,TRBD1,CASSAGQGDIQYF,TGTGCCAGCAGCGCCGGACAGGGAGACATTCAGTACTTC
TRBV27,.,TRBJ2-7,.,CASSLRQGGYEQYF,TGTGCCAGCAGTTTAAGACAGGGAGGCTACGAGCAGTACTTC
TRBV27,.,TRBJ2-5,.,CASSPGLVGKKVTQYF,TGTGCCAGCAGTCCGGGCCTGGTCGGGAAAAAGGTGACCCAGTACTTC
TRBV5-4,.,TRBJ2-7,TRBD2,CASSFGGIGSYEQYF,TGTGCCAGCAGCTTCGGGGGGATAGGATCCTACGAGCAGTACTTC
TRBV6-5,once,TRBJ2-7,.,CASRRYRDYEQYF,TGTGCCAGCAGACGGTACAGGGACTACGAGCAGTACTTC
TRBV19,.,TRBJ1-1,.,CASIRVLGTEAFF,TGTGCCAGTATCAGGGTTCTAGGCACTGAAGCTTTCTTT
TRBV9,once,TRBJ2-1,.,CASSPGGQLEQFF,TGTGCCAGCAGCCCAGGAGGGCAATTGGAGCAGTTCTTC
TRBV4-1,.,TRBJ1-2,TRBD1,CASTLVQGVGDYTF,TGCGCCAGCACCCTGGTCCAGGGGGTAGGAGACTACACCTTC
TRBV28,.,TRBJ1-5,.,CASSCRSFYSNQPQHF,TGTGCCAGCAGTTGTAGGAGTTTTTATAGCAATCAGCCCCAGCATTTT
TRBV2,.,TRBJ2-7,TRBD1,CASSPGTGDYEQYF,TGTGCCAGCAGCCCCGGGACAGGGGACTACGAGCAGTACTTC
TRBV14,.,TRBJ2-3,TRBD1,CASSQFAGTGTPDTQYF,TGTGCCAGCAGCCAATTTGCCGGGACAGGGACCCCAGATACGCAGTATTTT
TRBV4-1,.,TRBJ2-7,.,CASSQVKFGRYNEQYF,TGCGCCAGCAGCCAAGTGAAGTTCGGGAGATATAACGAGCAGTACTTC